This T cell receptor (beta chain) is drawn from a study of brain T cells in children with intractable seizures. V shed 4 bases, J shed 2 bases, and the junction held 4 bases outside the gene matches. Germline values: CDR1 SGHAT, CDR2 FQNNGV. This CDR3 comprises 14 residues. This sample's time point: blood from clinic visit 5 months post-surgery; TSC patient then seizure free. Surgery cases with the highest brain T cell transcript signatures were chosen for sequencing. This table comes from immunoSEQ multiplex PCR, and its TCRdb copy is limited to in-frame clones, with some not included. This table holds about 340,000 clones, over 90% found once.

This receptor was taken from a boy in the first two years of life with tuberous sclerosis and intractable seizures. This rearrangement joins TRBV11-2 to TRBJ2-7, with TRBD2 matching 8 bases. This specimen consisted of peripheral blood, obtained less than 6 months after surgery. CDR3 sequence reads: CASSSLAGPYEQYF. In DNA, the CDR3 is TGTGCCAGCAGCTCCCTAGCGGGCCCCTACGAGCAGTACTTC.